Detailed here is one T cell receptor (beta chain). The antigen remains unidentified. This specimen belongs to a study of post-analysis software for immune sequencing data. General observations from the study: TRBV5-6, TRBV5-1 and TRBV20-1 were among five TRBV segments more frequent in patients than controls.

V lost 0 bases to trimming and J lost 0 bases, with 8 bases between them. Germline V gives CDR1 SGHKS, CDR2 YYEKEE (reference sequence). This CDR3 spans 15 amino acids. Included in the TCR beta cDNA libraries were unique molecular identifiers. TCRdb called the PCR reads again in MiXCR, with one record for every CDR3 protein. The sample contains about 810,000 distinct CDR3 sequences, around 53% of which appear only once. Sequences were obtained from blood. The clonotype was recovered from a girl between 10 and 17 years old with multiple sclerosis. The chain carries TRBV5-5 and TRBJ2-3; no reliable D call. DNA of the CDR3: TGTGCCAGCAGCTTGGCCCCAGCGAGCACAGATACGCAGTATTTT. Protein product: CASSLAPASTDTQYF.